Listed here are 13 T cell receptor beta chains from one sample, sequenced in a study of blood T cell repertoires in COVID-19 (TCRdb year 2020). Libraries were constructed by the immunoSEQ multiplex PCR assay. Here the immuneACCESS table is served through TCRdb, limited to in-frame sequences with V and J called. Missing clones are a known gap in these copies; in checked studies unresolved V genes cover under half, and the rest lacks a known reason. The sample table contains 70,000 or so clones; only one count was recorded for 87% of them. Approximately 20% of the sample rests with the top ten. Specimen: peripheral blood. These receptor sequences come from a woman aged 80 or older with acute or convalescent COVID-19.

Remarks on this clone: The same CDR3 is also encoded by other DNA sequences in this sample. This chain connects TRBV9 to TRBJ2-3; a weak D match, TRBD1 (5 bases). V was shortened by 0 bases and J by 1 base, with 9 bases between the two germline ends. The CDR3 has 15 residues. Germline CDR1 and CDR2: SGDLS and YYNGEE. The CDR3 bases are TGTGCCAGCAGCGTAGGGGGCAGGGGCACAGATACGCAGTATTTT. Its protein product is CASSVGGRGTDTQYF.

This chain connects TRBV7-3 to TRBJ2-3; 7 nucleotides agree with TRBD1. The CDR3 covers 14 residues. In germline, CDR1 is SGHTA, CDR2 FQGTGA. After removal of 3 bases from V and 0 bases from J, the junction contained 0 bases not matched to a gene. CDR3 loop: CASSLTGSTDTQYF. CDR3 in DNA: TGTGCCAGCAGCTTGACAGGGAGCACAGATACGCAGTATTTT.

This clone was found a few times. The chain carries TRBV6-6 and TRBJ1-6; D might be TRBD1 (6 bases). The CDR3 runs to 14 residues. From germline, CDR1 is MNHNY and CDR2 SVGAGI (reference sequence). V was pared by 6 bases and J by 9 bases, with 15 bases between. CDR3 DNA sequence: TGTGCCAGCAGAACCGGGACACGGATTTCACCCCTCCACTTT. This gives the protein CASRTGTRISPLHF.

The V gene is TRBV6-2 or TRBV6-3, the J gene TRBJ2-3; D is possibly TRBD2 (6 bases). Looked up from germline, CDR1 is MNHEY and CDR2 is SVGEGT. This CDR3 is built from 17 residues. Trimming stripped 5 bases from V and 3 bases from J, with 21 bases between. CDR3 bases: TGTGCCAGCAGTCGCCCCCCGGGGACTCTAAAAACAGATACGCAGTATTTT. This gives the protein CASSRPPGTLKTDTQYF.

The CDR3 sequence: CASSHTQSGGALDTQYF. As DNA, the CDR3 is TGTGCCAGCAGCCATACCCAGAGCGGGGGGGCCCTAGATACGCAGTATTTT. The rearrangement links TRBV4-2 to TRBJ2-3; 10 positions agree with TRBD2. The CDR3 is 17 residues long. With 3 bases clipped from V and 5 bases from J, the junction kept 11 bases outside the gene matches. Germline CDR1 reads LGHNA; CDR2 reads YNFKEQ.

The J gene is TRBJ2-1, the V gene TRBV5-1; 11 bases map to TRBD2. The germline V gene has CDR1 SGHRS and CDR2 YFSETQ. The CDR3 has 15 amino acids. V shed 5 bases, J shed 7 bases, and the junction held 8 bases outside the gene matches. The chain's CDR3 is CASSPLAGVGNEQFF. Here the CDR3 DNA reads TGCGCCAGCAGTCCACTAGCGGGAGTTGGAAATGAGCAGTTCTTC.

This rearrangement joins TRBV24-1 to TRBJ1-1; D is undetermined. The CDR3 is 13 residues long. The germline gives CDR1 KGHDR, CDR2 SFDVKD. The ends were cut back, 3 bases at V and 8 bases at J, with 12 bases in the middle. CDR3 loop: CATSDPRVGEAFF. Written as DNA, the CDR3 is TGTGCCACCAGTGATCCGCGGGTGGGAGAAGCTTTCTTT.

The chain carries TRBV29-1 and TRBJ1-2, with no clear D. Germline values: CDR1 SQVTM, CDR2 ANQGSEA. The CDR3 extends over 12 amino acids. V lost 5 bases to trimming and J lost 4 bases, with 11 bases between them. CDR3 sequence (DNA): TGCAGCGTTCTCCTTCGGGGCTATGGCTACACCTTC. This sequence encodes CSVLLRGYGYTF.

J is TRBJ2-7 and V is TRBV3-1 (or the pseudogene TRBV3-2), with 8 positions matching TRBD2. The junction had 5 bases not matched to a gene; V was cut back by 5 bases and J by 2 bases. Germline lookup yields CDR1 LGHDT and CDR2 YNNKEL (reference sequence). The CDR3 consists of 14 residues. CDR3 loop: CASSFAGGPYEQYF. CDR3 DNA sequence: TGTGCCAGCAGCTTTGCGGGGGGCCCCTACGAGCAGTACTTC.

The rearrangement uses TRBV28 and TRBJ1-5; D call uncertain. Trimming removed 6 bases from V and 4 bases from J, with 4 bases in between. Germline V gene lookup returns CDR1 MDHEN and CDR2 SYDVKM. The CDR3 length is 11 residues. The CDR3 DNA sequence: TGTGCCAGCAGCGGGAATCAGCCCCAGCATTTT. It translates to CASSGNQPQHF. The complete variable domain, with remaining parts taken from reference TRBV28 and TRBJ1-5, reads DVKVTQSSRYLVKRTGEKVFLECVQDMDHENMFWYRQDPGLGLRLIYFSYDVKMKEKGDIPEGYSVSREKKERFSLILESASTNQTSMYLCASSGNQPQHFGDGTRLSIL.

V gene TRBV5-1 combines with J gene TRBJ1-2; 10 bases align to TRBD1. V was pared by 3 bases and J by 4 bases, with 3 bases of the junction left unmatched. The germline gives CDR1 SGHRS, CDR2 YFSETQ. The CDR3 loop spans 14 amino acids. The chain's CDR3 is CASSWDRGSYGYTF. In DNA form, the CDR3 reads TGCGCCAGCAGCTGGGACAGGGGTTCCTATGGCTACACCTTC.

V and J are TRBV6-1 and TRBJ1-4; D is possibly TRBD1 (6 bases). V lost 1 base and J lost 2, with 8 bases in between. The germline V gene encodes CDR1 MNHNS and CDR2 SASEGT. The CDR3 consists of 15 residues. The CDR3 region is CASSEGQATNEKLFF. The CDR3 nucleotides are TGTGCCAGCAGTGAAGGACAGGCTACTAATGAAAAACTGTTTTTT.

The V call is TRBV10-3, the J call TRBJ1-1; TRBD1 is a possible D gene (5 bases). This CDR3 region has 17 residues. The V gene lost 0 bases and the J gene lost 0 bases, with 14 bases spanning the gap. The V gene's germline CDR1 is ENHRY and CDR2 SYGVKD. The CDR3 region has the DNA TGTGCCATCAGTGAGTCGATCGGGGGACTCATGAACACTGAAGCTTTCTTT. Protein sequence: CAISESIGGLMNTEAFF.